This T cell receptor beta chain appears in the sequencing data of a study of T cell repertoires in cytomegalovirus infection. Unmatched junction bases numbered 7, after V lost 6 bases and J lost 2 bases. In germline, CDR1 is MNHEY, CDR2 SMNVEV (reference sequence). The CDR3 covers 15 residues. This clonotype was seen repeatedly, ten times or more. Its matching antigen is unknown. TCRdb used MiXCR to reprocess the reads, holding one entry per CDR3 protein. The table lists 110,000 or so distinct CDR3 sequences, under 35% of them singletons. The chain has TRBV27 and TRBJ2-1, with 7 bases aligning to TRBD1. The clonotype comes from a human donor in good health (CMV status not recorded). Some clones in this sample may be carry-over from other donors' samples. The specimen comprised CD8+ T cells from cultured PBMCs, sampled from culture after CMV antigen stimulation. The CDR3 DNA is TGTGCCAGCAGATATGGACAGGAGCCCTACAATGAGCAGTTCTTC. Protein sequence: CASRYGQEPYNEQFF.